These T cell receptor beta chains were read from a single sample in a study of Ad26.COV2.S vaccination and SARS-CoV-2 variants. Sequencing used immunoSEQ multiplex PCR; TCRdb keeps in-frame clones, though not all of them. The sample carries roughly 390,000 clones, 80% to 90% recorded once. Sequencing was performed on peripheral blood, taken in a trial of Ad26.COV2.S vaccine versus placebo. The source is a person between 18 and 60 years old who received the Ad26.COV2.S COVID-19 vaccine or a placebo. Each CDR3 is given with its conserved first and last residue. The order of the fields is V gene, D gene, clone size, J gene, CDR3 length, CDR3 protein, CDR3 DNA. D genes are given only for firm matches. Where a row states a size, it is once, few, many or the class of an expanded clone; other rows omit it.

>TRBV10-3|-|-|TRBJ1-1|15
CAISELNKGSTEAFF
TGTGCCATCAGTGAGCTGAACAAAGGGAGCACTGAAGCTTTCTTT
>TRBV4-2|-|-|TRBJ2-5|15
CASSQEGLLQETQYF
TGTGCCAGCAGCCAAGAGGGACTCCTCCAAGAGACCCAGTACTTC
>TRBV30|-|-|TRBJ1-6|16
CAWSSPGSSYNSPLHF
TGTGCCTGGAGTTCCCCGGGTAGCTCCTATAATTCACCCCTCCACTTT
>TRBV5-1|-|few|TRBJ1-1|13
CASRKGEDTEAFF
TGCGCCAGCAGGAAAGGGGAGGACACTGAAGCTTTCTTT
>TRBV27|-|-|TRBJ2-2|14
CASSFEGFTGELFF
TGTGCCAGCAGTTTTGAGGGGTTTACCGGGGAGCTGTTTTTT
>TRBV7-2|-|-|TRBJ1-1|13
CASSADMNTEAFF
TGTGCCAGCAGCGCGGACATGAACACTGAAGCTTTCTTT
>TRBV19|-|-|TRBJ1-2|16
CASSAQSRGPNYGYTF
TGTGCCAGTAGTGCCCAGAGTCGAGGGCCCAACTATGGCTACACCTTC
>TRBV12-3/TRBV12-4|-|-|TRBJ2-7|12
CASSFRRWEQYF
TGTGCCAGCAGTTTCAGAAGATGGGAGCAGTACTTC
>TRBV13|TRBD1|-|TRBJ1-1|14
CASSTDRTNTEAFF
TGTGCCAGCAGCACGGACAGGACGAACACTGAAGCTTTCTTT
>TRBV6-2/TRBV6-3|-|-|TRBJ2-7|14
CASSYETASYEQYF
TGTGCCAGCAGTTATGAGACCGCTTCCTACGAGCAGTACTTC
>TRBV18|-|-|TRBJ2-3|14
CASSPQQRTDTQYF
TGTGCCAGCTCACCACAGCAGCGCACAGATACGCAGTATTTT
>TRBV20-1|-|-|TRBJ1-2|14
CSASWADRPYGYTF
TGCAGTGCTAGTTGGGCCGACAGGCCCTATGGCTACACCTTC
>TRBV7-8|-|-|TRBJ1-5|16
CASSPTADSYNQPQHF
TGTGCCAGCAGCCCTACCGCGGACAGTTACAATCAGCCCCAGCATTTT
>TRBV6-5|TRBD2|-|TRBJ2-7|15
CASRPLIAGGLEQYF
TGTGCCAGCAGACCTCTGATAGCGGGGGGGCTCGAGCAGTACTTC
>TRBV10-3|-|-|TRBJ2-7|11
CATRATYEQYF
TGTGCCACCCGAGCAACCTACGAGCAGTACTTC
>TRBV9|TRBD1|-|TRBJ1-5|15
CASSVGQGDNQPQHF
TGTGCCAGCAGCGTAGGACAGGGGGATAATCAGCCCCAGCATTTT
>TRBV9|-|-|TRBJ2-7|14
CASSVGVGWYEQYF
TGTGCCAGCAGCGTAGGAGTCGGATGGTACGAGCAGTACTTC